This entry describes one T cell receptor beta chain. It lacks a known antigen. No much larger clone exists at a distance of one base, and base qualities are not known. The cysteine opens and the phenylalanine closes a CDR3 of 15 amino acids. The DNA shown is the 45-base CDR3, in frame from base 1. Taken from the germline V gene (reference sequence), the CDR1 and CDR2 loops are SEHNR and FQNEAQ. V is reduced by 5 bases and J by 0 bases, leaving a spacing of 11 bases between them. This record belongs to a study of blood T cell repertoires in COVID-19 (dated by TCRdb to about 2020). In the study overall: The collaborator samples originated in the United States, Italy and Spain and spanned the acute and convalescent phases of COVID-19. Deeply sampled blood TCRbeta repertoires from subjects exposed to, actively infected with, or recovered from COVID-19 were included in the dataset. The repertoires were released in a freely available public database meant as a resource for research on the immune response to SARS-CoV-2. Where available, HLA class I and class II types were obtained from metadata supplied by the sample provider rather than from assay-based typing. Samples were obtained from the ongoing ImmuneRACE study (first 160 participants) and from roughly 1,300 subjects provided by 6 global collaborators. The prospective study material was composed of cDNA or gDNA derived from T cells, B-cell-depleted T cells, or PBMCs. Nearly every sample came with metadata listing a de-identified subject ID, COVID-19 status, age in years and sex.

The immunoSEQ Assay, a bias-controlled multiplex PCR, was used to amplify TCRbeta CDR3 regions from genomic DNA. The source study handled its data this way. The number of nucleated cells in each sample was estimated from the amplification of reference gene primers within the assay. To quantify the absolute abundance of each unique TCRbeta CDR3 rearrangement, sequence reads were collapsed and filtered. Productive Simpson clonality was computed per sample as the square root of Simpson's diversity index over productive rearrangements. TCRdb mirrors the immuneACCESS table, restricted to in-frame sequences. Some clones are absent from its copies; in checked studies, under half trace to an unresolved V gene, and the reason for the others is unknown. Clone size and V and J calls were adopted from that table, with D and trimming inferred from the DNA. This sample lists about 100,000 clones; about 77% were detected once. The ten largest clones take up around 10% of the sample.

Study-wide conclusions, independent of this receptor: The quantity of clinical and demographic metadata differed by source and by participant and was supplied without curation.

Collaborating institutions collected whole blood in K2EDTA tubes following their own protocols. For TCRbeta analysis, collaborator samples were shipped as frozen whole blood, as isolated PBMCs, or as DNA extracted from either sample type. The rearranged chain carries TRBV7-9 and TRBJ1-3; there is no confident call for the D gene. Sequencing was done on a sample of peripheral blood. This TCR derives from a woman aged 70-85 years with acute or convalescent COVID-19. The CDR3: CASSLGSPSGNTIYF. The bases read TGTGCCAGCAGCCTCGGGTCCCCCTCTGGAAACACCATATATTTT.